The 5 T cell receptor beta chains reported below all come from one sample, sequenced in a study of shared clonotypes between healthy human individuals. Clones were read by immunoSEQ multiplex PCR, and TCRdb kept only the in-frame ones, dropping some. This table holds 2 million to 2.5 million clones, 80% to 95% found once. Sequenced: naive CD4+ T cells from PBMCs. Subset denoted: CD45RA+ positively selected. The receptor set was obtained from a man aged 18 to 30 in good health. Some clones in this sample may be carry-over from other donors' samples.

The chain is built from TRBV7-6 and TRBJ1-2; D is ambiguous. V was clipped by 2 bases and J by 4 bases, with 11 bases between them. This CDR3 is 14 amino acids long. Germline CDR1 and CDR2: SGHVS and FNYEAQ. The CDR3 sequence is CASSLTAIGYGYTF. CDR3 sequence (DNA): TGTGCCAGCAGCTTAACAGCGATAGGCTATGGCTACACCTTC.

CDR3 region: CASRPEDTQYF. CDR3 DNA sequence: TGTGCCAGCAGGCCGGAAGATACGCAGTATTTT. This chain connects TRBV2 to TRBJ2-3; D not resolved. Germline assignment: CDR1 SNHLY and CDR2 FYNNEI. The V end lost 6 bases, the J end lost 5 bases, and 6 bases lay between the germline ends. This CDR3 region has 11 residues.

The rearrangement links TRBV19 to TRBJ2-1; D possibly corresponds to TRBD2 (6 bases). CDR3 length: 14 amino acids. V lost 3 bases to trimming and J lost 6 bases, with 12 bases between them. Germline CDR1 reads LNHDA; CDR2 reads SQIVND (reference sequence). CDR3 in DNA: TGTGCCAGTAGTATGGGACTCGCAGGCAATGAGCAGTTCTTC. The encoded protein is CASSMGLAGNEQFF.

CDR3 protein: CASSVSVGVVETQYF. CDR3 sequence (DNA): TGTGCCAGCAGCGTGAGCGTTGGGGTGGTAGAGACCCAGTACTTC. This sequence joins TRBV9 and TRBJ2-5; D unresolved. The CDR3 is 15 amino acids. Germline CDR1 SGDLS, CDR2 YYNGEE. V lost 2 bases, J lost 4 bases, and 15 bases lay in between.

The chain carries TRBV19 and TRBJ1-1; 9 bases are shared with TRBD1. This CDR3 spans 15 amino acids. The junction had 7 bases not matched to a gene; V was cut back by 6 bases and J by 2 bases. CDR1 and CDR2 (germline): LNHDA, SQIVND (reference sequence). In DNA, the CDR3 is TGTGCCAGTAGACAGGACAGGGGCTACAACACTGAAGCTTTCTTT. The encoded protein is CASRQDRGYNTEAFF.